The 6 T cell receptor beta chains in this list originate from one sample, sequenced in a study of T cells in Graves' hyperthyroidism and ophthalmopathy. RNA transcripts were the template for amplifying TCR beta CDR3 regions. HTBI primers were the set used in a first-round RT-PCR of the TCR CDR3. MiXCR, run by TCRdb on the multiplex PCR reads, gives a single entry per CDR3 protein. The sample shows over 550,000 distinct CDR3 sequences, 16% of them seen only once. Sequences were obtained from blood. These receptors were taken from a young woman with Graves' hyperthyroidism.

At least ten counts were recorded for this clonotype. The V gene is TRBV6-1, the J gene TRBJ2-1; D is possibly TRBD1 or TRBD2 (6 bases each). This CDR3 is built from 14 residues. Germline CDR1 reads MNHNS; CDR2 reads SASEGT. The V end lost 2 bases, the J end lost 10 bases, and 15 bases lay between the germline ends. The CDR3 coding sequence is TGTGCCAGCAGTGAACCGTATAGAGGGGGGGAGCAGTTCTTC. It codes for CASSEPYRGGEQFF.

The gene calls are TRBV27 and TRBJ2-2, with D perhaps TRBD1 (6 bases). This CDR3 is 15 amino acids long. Trimming removed 8 bases at V and 0 bases at J, with 13 bases between. CDR1 MNHEY and CDR2 SMNVEV come from the germline V gene (reference sequence). For the CDR3, the DNA is TGTGCCAGCCGGTCCGGGACACCGAACACCGGGGAGCTGTTTTTT. It encodes CASRSGTPNTGELFF.

This clonotype was seen many times. CDR3 region: CASSKFDRGTDTQYF. The CDR3 region has the DNA TGTGCCAGCAGCAAATTCGACAGGGGAACGGATACGCAGTATTTT. V is TRBV5-6 and J is TRBJ2-3; 8 bases are shared with TRBD1. The V gene end was trimmed by 4 bases and the J gene end by 6 bases; junction bases not matched to a gene: 10. The CDR3 covers 15 residues. Germline V lookup: CDR1 SGHDT, CDR2 YYEEEE.

V usage is TRBV7-9 and J usage is TRBJ1-2; TRBD1 matches at 8 bases. Germline CDR1 is SEHNR and CDR2 is FQNEAQ (reference sequence). The CDR3 is 15 amino acids. V lost 5 bases, J lost 14 bases, and 19 bases stayed unmatched. CDR3 bases: TGTGCCAGCAGCCCAAAAACTCGACAGGGGTCTGAGAGAACCTTC. This codes for CASSPKTRQGSERTF.

This clonotype was counted only a few times. The V and J genes are TRBV7-8 and TRBJ1-2; 7 nucleotides agree with TRBD1. V shed 4 bases and J 6 bases; nucleotides not matched to a gene: 8. CDR1 SGHVS and CDR2 FQNEAQ come from the germline V gene. The CDR3 loop spans 14 amino acids. This chain's CDR3 is CASSSPGQQNGYTF. In DNA, the CDR3 is TGTGCCAGCAGCTCACCGGGACAGCAAAATGGCTACACCTTC.

The V and J genes are TRBV7-8 and TRBJ1-3; D not resolved. Germline V gene data show CDR1 as SGHVS and CDR2 as FQNEAQ. The CDR3 loop spans 15 amino acids. Deletions cut 4 bases from V and 4 bases from J, with 14 bases between. As DNA, the CDR3 is TGTGCCAGCAGCTCACTACACAGTGGCGGAAACACCATATATTTT. Its protein is CASSSLHSGGNTIYF.